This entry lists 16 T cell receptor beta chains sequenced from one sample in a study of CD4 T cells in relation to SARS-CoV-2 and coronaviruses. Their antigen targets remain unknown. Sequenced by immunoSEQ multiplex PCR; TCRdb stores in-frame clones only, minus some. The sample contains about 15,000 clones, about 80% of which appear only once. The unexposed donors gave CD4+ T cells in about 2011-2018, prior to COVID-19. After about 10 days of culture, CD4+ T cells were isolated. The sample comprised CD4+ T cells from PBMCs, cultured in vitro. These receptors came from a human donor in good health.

CDR3 sequence (DNA): TGCGCCAGCAGCTTTAGGACTAGCGGGAACTCCTACGAGCAGTACTTC. It is translated as CASSFRTSGNSYEQYF. V and J are TRBV5-1 and TRBJ2-7, with 12 bases lining up with TRBD2. Germline trimming cut 2 bases from V and 0 bases from J; bases unmatched to any gene: 3. This CDR3 has 16 amino acids. Germline V CDR1 and CDR2: SGHRS, YFSETQ.

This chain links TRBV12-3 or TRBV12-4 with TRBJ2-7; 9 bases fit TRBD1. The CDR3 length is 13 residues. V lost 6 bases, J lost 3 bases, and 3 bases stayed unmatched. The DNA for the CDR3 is TGTGCCAGCAGGGGACAGGGACTCTACGAGCAGTACTTC. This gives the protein CASRGQGLYEQYF.

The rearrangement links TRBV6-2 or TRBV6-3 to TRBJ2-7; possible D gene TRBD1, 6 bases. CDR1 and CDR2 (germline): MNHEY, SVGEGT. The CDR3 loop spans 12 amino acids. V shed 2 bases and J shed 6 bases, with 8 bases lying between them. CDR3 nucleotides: TGTGCCAGCAGTTACAGGGGGAGCGAGCAGTACTTC. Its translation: CASSYRGSEQYF.

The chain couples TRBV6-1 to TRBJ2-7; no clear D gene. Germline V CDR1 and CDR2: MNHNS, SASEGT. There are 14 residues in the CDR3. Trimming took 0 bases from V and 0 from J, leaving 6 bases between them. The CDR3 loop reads CASSEARVSYEQYF. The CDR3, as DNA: TGTGCCAGCAGTGAAGCGCGCGTCTCCTACGAGCAGTACTTC.

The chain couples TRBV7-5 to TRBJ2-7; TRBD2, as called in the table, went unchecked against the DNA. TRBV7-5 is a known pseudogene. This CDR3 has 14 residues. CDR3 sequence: CARREDCSSYEQYF. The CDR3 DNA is TGTGCCAGAAGGGAGGACTGTAGCTCCTACGAGCAGTACTTC.

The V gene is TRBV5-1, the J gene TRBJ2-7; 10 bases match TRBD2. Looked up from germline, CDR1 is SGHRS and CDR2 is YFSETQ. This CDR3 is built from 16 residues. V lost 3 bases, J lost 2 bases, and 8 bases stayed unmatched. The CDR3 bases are TGCGCCAGCAGCTCGCCGGGACTAGCGCATACCTACGAGCAGTACTTC. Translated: CASSSPGLAHTYEQYF.

This chain's CDR3 is CASRALASPPTGELFF. The CDR3 coding sequence is TGCGCCAGCCGAGCTTTGGCTAGCCCCCCTACCGGGGAGCTGTTTTTT. This rearrangement joins TRBV5-1 to TRBJ2-2; tentative D call: TRBD2 (5 bases). The CDR3 consists of 16 residues. CDR1 is SGHRS, CDR2 YFSETQ, per germline. The V and J ends lost 7 bases and 5 bases respectively, with 21 bases between them.

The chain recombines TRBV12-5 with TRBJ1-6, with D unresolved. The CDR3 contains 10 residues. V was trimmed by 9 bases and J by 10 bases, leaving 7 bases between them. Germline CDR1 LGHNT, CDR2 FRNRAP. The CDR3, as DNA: TGTGCTAGCGATGACTCACCCCTCCACTTT. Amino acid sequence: CASDDSPLHF.

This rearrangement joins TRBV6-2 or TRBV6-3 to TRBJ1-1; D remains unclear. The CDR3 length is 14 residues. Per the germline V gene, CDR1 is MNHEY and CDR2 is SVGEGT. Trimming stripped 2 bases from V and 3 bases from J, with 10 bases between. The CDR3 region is CASSYGDGYTEAFF. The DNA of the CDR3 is TGTGCCAGCAGTTACGGTGACGGGTACACTGAAGCTTTCTTT.

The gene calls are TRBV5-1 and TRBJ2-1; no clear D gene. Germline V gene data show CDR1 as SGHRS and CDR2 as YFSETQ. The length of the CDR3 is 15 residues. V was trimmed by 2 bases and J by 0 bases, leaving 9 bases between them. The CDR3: CASSFQWSSYNEQFF. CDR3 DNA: TGCGCCAGCAGCTTTCAGTGGAGCTCCTACAATGAGCAGTTCTTC.

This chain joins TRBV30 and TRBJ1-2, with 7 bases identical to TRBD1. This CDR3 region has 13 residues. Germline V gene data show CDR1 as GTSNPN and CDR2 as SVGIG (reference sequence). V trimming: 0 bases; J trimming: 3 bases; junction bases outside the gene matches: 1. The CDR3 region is CAWSVQGYYGYTF. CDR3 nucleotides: TGTGCCTGGAGTGTACAGGGGTACTATGGCTACACCTTC. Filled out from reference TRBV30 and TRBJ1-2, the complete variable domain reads SQTIHQWPATLVQPVGSPLSLECTVEGTSNPNLYWYRQAAGRGLQLLFYSVGIGQISSEVPQNLSASRPQDRQFILSSKKLLLSDSGFYLCAWSVQGYYGYTFGSGTRLTVV.

Here the CDR3 DNA reads TGTGCCAGCAGCTTGGCCGGGCAGGGTTGGGGCTACACCTTC. This encodes CASSLAGQGWGYTF. This chain uses TRBV5-6 with TRBJ1-2, with D possibly TRBD1 on 5 matching bases. This CDR3 is built from 14 residues. The germline CDR1 and CDR2 sequences are SGHDT and YYEEEE. Trimming left V 0 bases short and J 8 bases short, with 14 bases between.

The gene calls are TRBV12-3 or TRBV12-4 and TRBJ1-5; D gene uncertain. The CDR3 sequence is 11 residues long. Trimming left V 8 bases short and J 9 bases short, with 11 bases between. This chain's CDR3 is CASSSLGPQHF. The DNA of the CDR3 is TGTGCCAGCTCATCACTCGGGCCCCAGCATTTT.

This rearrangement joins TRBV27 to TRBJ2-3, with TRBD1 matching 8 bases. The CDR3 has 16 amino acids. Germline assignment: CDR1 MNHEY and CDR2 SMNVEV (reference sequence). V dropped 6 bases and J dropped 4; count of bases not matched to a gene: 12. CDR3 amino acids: CASSAPTGVTSDTQYF. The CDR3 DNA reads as TGTGCCAGCAGCGCCCCGACAGGGGTGACGTCAGATACGCAGTATTTT.

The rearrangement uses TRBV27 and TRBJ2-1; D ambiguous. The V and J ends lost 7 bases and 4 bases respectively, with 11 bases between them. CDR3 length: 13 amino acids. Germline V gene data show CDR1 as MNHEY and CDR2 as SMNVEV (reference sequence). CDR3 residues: CASTWANYNEQFF. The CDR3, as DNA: TGTGCCAGCACCTGGGCAAATTACAATGAGCAGTTCTTC.

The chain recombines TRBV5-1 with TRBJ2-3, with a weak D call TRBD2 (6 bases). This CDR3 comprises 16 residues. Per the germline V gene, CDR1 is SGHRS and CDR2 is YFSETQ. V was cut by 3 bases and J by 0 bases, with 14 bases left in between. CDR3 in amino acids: CASSSGTQFSTDTQYF. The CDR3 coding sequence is TGCGCCAGCAGCTCCGGGACTCAATTTAGCACAGATACGCAGTATTTT.